The 27 T cell receptor beta chains presented below share a single source sample, sequenced in a study of cytomegalovirus exposure and HLA in healthy donors. Profiled with immunoSEQ multiplex PCR; TCRdb holds only in-frame clones, not every one. The repertoire includes about 220,000 clones, around 80% of them detected once, and more than 12% sits in the top ten. Sequencing was carried out using PBMCs. These receptors originate from a woman aged 30 to 39 in good health and CMV-seropositive.

The rearrangement links TRBV2 to TRBJ1-1; possibly TRBD1 for D (6 bases). This CDR3 region has 13 residues. Germline CDR1 reads SNHLY; CDR2 reads FYNNEI. The ends were cut back, 4 bases at V and 7 bases at J, with 13 bases in the middle. The CDR3 coding sequence is TGTGCCAGCAGTGGCGACGGGACATTTGAAGCTTTCTTT. Translating it yields CASSGDGTFEAFF.

V gene TRBV5-1 combines with J gene TRBJ2-5, with D unresolved. The V and J ends lost 3 bases and 1 base respectively, with 7 bases between them. The CDR3 is made up of 13 amino acids. Germline CDR1 reads SGHRS; CDR2 reads YFSETQ. The CDR3 DNA is TGCGCCAGCAGCTACGGGCTCCAAGAGACCCAGTACTTC. Its translation is CASSYGLQETQYF.

This rearrangement joins TRBV7-3 to TRBJ2-7, with 12 bases aligning to TRBD2. CDR1 and CDR2 (germline): SGHTA, FQGTGA. Trimming removed 5 bases from V and 0 bases from J; junction bases left unmatched: 2. The CDR3 consists of 15 residues. The DNA of the CDR3 is TGTGCCAGCAGCAAGACTAGCGGGAGCTCCTACGAGCAGTACTTC. Translated, it gives CASSKTSGSSYEQYF.

This clone was recorded once. The J gene is TRBJ2-5, the V gene TRBV13; 12 bases are a match to TRBD1. The CDR3 totals 16 residues. With 5 bases clipped from V and 4 bases from J, the junction kept 8 bases outside the gene matches. CDR1 PRHDT and CDR2 FYEKMQ come from the germline V gene (reference sequence). The CDR3 sequence: CASSPRDRGLRETQYF. The CDR3 DNA sequence: TGTGCCAGCAGCCCCCGGGACAGGGGGCTTCGAGAGACCCAGTACTTC. The whole variable domain, filled in from reference TRBV13 and TRBJ2-5, reads AAGVIQSPRHLIKEKRETATLKCYPIPRHDTVYWYQQGPGQDPQFLISFYEKMQSDKGSIPDRFSAQQFSDYHSELNMSSLELGDSALYFCASSPRDRGLRETQYFGPGTRLLVL.

The chain recombines TRBV19 with TRBJ1-5; 11 nucleotides align to TRBD1. After removal of 5 bases from V and 0 bases from J, the junction contained 9 bases not matched to a gene. Germline V gene sequence: CDR1 LNHDA, CDR2 SQIVND (reference sequence). The CDR3 loop spans 18 amino acids. The CDR3 here is CASSFGTGGDYSNQPQHF. As DNA, the CDR3 is TGTGCCAGTAGTTTTGGGACAGGGGGAGATTATAGCAATCAGCCCCAGCATTTT. Together with reference TRBV19 and TRBJ1-5, the CDR3 gives the full variable domain: DGGITQSPKYLFRKEGQNVTLSCEQNLNHDAMYWYRQDPGQGLRLIYYSQIVNDFQKGDIAEGYSVSREKKESFPLTVTSAQKNPTAFYLCASSFGTGGDYSNQPQHFGDGTRLSIL.

This chain joins TRBV11-2 and TRBJ2-3; TRBD2 agrees at 9 bases. CDR3 length equals 16 residues. With V trimmed by 4 bases and J by 2 bases, 7 bases remained unmatched. The germline CDR1 and CDR2 sequences are SGHAT and FQNNGV. The DNA of the CDR3 is TGTGCCAGCAGCTCCCAGCGGGAGGCAAACACAGATACGCAGTATTTT. This codes for CASSSQREANTDTQYF.

This chain links TRBV7-6 with TRBJ2-7; the match to TRBD2 covers 8 bases. The ends lost 2 bases at V and 5 bases at J; junction bases unmatched: 8. Germline V gives CDR1 SGHVS, CDR2 FNYEAQ. This CDR3 has 15 amino acids. CDR3 loop: CASSLTAGDIHEQYF. DNA for the CDR3: TGTGCCAGCAGCTTAACAGCGGGAGATATCCACGAGCAGTACTTC.

This clone was counted between two and nine times. This chain links TRBV9 with TRBJ2-5; 7 nucleotides line up with TRBD1. This CDR3 comprises 14 residues. Germline lookup yields CDR1 SGDLS and CDR2 YYNGEE. The V gene end was trimmed by 0 bases and the J gene end by 3 bases; junction bases not matched to a gene: 2. The CDR3 loop reads CASSVAGTEETQYF. The CDR3 nucleotides are TGTGCCAGCAGCGTAGCAGGGACAGAAGAGACCCAGTACTTC.

This rearrangement joins TRBV7-9 to TRBJ2-7; the D is unclear. This CDR3 has 13 residues. Germline lookup yields CDR1 SEHNR and CDR2 FQNEAQ (reference sequence). Trimming stripped 5 bases from V and 0 bases from J, with 8 bases between. For the CDR3, the DNA is TGTGCCAGCAGCAGCTCTAGCTCCTACGAGCAGTACTTC. It translates to CASSSSSSYEQYF. Looking up the rest from reference TRBV7-9 and TRBJ2-7 gives the full variable domain: DTGVSQNPRHKITKRGQNVTFRCDPISEHNRLYWYRQTLGQGPEFLTYFQNEAQLEKSRLLSDRFSAERPKGSFSTLEIQRTEQGDSAMYLCASSSSSSYEQYFGPGTRLTVT.

The chain carries TRBV18 and TRBJ1-2; D is perhaps TRBD1 (6 bases). Germline values: CDR1 KGHSH, CDR2 LQKENI. The CDR3 has 15 amino acids. Trimming removed 6 bases at V and 1 base at J, with 15 bases between. CDR3 nucleotide sequence: TGTGCCAGCTCGCAAACCGGGACAAGTAACTATGGCTACACCTTC. This gives the protein CASSQTGTSNYGYTF.

The chain employs TRBV29-1 and TRBJ2-2, with 8 positions matching TRBD1. In germline, CDR1 is SQVTM, CDR2 ANQGSEA. J gave up 2 bases and V 6 bases, and 5 bases lay outside the gene matches. There are 14 residues in the CDR3. CDR3 in amino acids: CSVAGQGNTGELFF. In DNA, the CDR3 is TGCAGCGTAGCCGGACAGGGTAACACCGGGGAGCTGTTTTTT.

This chain joins TRBV29-1 and TRBJ1-2; D not certain. Germline V gene data show CDR1 as SQVTM and CDR2 as ANQGSEA. The CDR3 totals 12 residues. V gave up 0 bases and J gave up 7 bases, with 9 bases separating them. The CDR3 DNA reads as TGCAGCGTTGAAGATCGGCAGCGTGGCTACACCTTC. Its protein product is CSVEDRQRGYTF.

The chain has TRBV30 and TRBJ1-1; weak D call: TRBD1 (5 bases). The V gene's germline CDR1 is GTSNPN and CDR2 SVGIG (reference sequence). The CDR3 contains 15 residues. Trimming took off 0 bases at V and 1 base at J, with 12 bases between the two ends. CDR3 in amino acids: CAWSVPDTRNTEAFF. The CDR3 DNA sequence: TGTGCCTGGAGTGTACCGGACACACGGAACACTGAAGCTTTCTTT. The full variable domain, its missing parts supplied by reference TRBV30 and TRBJ1-1, is SQTIHQWPATLVQPVGSPLSLECTVEGTSNPNLYWYRQAAGRGLQLLFYSVGIGQISSEVPQNLSASRPQDRQFILSSKKLLLSDSGFYLCAWSVPDTRNTEAFFGQGTRLTVV.

The chain recombines TRBV5-1 with TRBJ2-1, with unresolved D. The germline CDR1 and CDR2 sequences are SGHRS and YFSETQ. V lost 0 bases, J lost 5 bases, and 9 bases lay in between. This CDR3 spans 14 amino acids. The CDR3 region is CASSLGPINNEQFF. The CDR3 coding sequence is TGCGCCAGCAGCTTGGGCCCCATCAACAATGAGCAGTTCTTC.

The chain employs TRBV6-5 and TRBJ1-5; D perhaps matches TRBD1 (5 bases). The CDR3 totals 15 residues. Trimming took 6 bases from V and 7 from J, leaving 19 bases between them. Germline loops: CDR1 MNHEY, CDR2 SVGAGI. CDR3 sequence: CASRLRAGTYQPQHF. DNA for the CDR3: TGTGCCAGCAGACTACGAGCGGGGACGTACCAGCCCCAGCATTTT.

The CDR3 loop reads CASSETSGRADEQFF. The CDR3 DNA sequence: TGTGCCAGCAGTGAAACCAGCGGGAGGGCCGATGAGCAGTTCTTC. This chain joins TRBV6-1 and TRBJ2-1; 10 bases map to TRBD2. CDR3 size: 15 residues. The V segment lost 2 bases and the J segment 8 bases; nucleotides outside the gene matches: 6. Germline lookup yields CDR1 MNHNS and CDR2 SASEGT.

This clone was seen only a few times. The chain carries TRBV5-6 and TRBJ2-1; D gene unclear. Germline loops: CDR1 SGHDT, CDR2 YYEEEE. Trimming took 4 bases from V and 0 from J, leaving 2 bases between them. There are 12 residues in the CDR3. The DNA of the CDR3 is TGTGCCAGCAGCCCCTCCTACAATGAGCAGTTCTTC. Its translation is CASSPSYNEQFF.

The chain has TRBV2 and TRBJ1-2; unclear D gene. Trimming removed 1 base from V and 8 bases from J, with 8 bases in between. The CDR3 loop spans 12 amino acids. CDR1 SNHLY and CDR2 FYNNEI come from the germline V gene. In DNA form, the CDR3 reads TGTGCCAGCAGTGAAGGCGGAGAGGGCTACACCTTC. Its translation: CASSEGGEGYTF.

This clone was recorded a few times. The rearrangement links TRBV30 to TRBJ1-5; D unresolved. The CDR3 extends over 17 amino acids. The ends were cut back, 3 bases at V and 0 bases at J, with 18 bases in the middle. The germline CDR1 and CDR2 sequences are GTSNPN and SVGIG (reference sequence). CDR3 coding DNA: TGTGCCTGGAGCGCCGCTAGGACGGATTATAGCAATCAGCCCCAGCATTTT. Its protein product is CAWSAARTDYSNQPQHF.

This clone was detected only once. The chain joins TRBV9 to TRBJ2-1; possible D gene TRBD2, 5 bases. Germline values: CDR1 SGDLS, CDR2 YYNGEE. V was clipped by 5 bases and J by 0 bases, with 15 bases between them. The CDR3 is 16 amino acids. The CDR3: CASSTESGSSYNEQFF. CDR3 bases: TGTGCCAGCAGTACCGAAAGCGGAAGCTCCTACAATGAGCAGTTCTTC.

The genes are TRBV7-9 and TRBJ1-2; a possible D gene is TRBD1 (6 bases). The CDR3 loop spans 14 amino acids. Germline CDR1 and CDR2: SEHNR and FQNEAQ (reference sequence). V lost 5 bases and J lost 0, with 10 bases in between. CDR3 residues: CASSTGIPNYGYTF. In nucleotides, the CDR3 is TGTGCCAGCAGCACAGGGATTCCTAACTATGGCTACACCTTC.

J is TRBJ2-7 and V is TRBV12-5; 10 nucleotides match TRBD1. The CDR3 is 14 amino acids. Germline CDR1 and CDR2: LGHNT and FRNRAP. V lost 3 bases and J lost 3; bases outside the gene matches: 2. DNA for the CDR3: TGTGCTAGTGGTTTCGGGACAGGGGTCTACGAGCAGTACTTC. Residues: CASGFGTGVYEQYF.

The chain combines TRBV10-3 with TRBJ2-7, with D possibly being TRBD1 (5 bases). V lost 0 bases and J 4 bases, leaving 13 bases between the germline ends. The CDR3 has 15 amino acids. Germline CDR1 and CDR2: ENHRY and SYGVKD. The CDR3 nucleotides read TGTGCCATCAGTGAGTCTGGCGGCAGGACATACGAGCAGTACTTC. It yields the protein CAISESGGRTYEQYF.

This sequence joins TRBV7-9 and TRBJ2-7; D may correspond to TRBD1 or TRBD2 (5 bases each). Germline values: CDR1 SEHNR, CDR2 FQNEAQ (reference sequence). This CDR3 is 14 amino acids long. Trimming left V 1 base short and J 3 bases short, with 10 bases between. CDR3 bases: TGTGCCAGCAGCTTAGGACGGGACGGCTACGAGCAGTACTTC. Protein product: CASSLGRDGYEQYF.

V is TRBV10-1 and J is TRBJ2-7; 7 positions agree with TRBD1. This CDR3 has 14 amino acids. Germline V gene lookup returns CDR1 WNHNN and CDR2 SYGVQD (reference sequence). Unmatched junction bases numbered 3, after V lost 2 bases and J lost 2 bases. This CDR3 is CASSEDRDTYEQYF. CDR3 in DNA: TGCGCCAGCAGTGAGGACAGGGATACCTACGAGCAGTACTTC.

This clone was observed a handful of times. V usage is TRBV6-6 and J usage is TRBJ1-5, with TRBD1 identical over 9 bases. From germline, CDR1 is MNHNY and CDR2 SVGAGI (reference sequence). This CDR3 is 14 amino acids long. V trimming: 5 bases; J trimming: 6 bases; junction bases outside the gene matches: 5. As DNA, the CDR3 is TGTGCCAGCAGTCTGACAGGGGGTAGTCAGCCCCAGCATTTT. The encoded protein is CASSLTGGSQPQHF.

The chain couples TRBV27 to TRBJ2-5; 13 bases are shared with TRBD2. V was pared by 5 bases and J by 5 bases, with 8 bases of the junction left unmatched. This CDR3 comprises 16 residues. Germline V gene lookup returns CDR1 MNHEY and CDR2 SMNVEV (reference sequence). In DNA form, the CDR3 reads TGTGCCAGCAGTCCTTCACGACTAGCGGGAGGTGAGACCCAGTACTTC. Encoded protein: CASSPSRLAGGETQYF.